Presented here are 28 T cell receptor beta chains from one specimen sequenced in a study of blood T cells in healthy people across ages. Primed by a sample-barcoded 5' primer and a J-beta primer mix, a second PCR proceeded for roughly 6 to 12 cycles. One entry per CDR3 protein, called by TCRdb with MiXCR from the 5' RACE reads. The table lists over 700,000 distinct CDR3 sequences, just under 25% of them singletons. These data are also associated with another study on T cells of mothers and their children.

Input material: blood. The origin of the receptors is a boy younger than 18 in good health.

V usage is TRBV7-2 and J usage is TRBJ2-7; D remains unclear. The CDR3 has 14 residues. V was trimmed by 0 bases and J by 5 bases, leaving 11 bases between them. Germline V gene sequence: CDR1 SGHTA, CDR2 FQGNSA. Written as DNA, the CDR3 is TGTGCCAGCAGCTTAGCGGGCAGGCAAGACGAGCAGTACTTC. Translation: CASSLAGRQDEQYF.

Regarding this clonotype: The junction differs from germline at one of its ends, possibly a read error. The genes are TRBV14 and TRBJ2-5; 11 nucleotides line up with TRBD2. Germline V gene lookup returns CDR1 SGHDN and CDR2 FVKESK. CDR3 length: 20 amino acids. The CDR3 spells CASSQFRQGLLAGVRETQYF. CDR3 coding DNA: TGTGCCAGTAGCCAATTCAGACAGGGCTTACTAGCGGGAGTGAGAGAGACCCAGTACTTC.

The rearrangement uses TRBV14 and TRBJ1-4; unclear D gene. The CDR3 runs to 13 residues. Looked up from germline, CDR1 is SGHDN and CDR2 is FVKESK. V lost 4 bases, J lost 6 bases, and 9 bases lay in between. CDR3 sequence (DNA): TGTGCCAGCAGCCGGAGGAGGGATGAAAAACTGTTTTTT. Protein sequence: CASSRRRDEKLFF.

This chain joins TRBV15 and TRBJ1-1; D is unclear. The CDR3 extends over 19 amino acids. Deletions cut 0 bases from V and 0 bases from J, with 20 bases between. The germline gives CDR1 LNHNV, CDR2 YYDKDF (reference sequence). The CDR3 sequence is CATSRDGLNLESLNTEAFF. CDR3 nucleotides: TGTGCCACCAGCAGAGATGGATTAAATTTGGAATCTCTGAACACTGAAGCTTTCTTT. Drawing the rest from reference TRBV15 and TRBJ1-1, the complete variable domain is DAMVIQNPRYQVTQFGKPVTLSCSQTLNHNVMYWYQQKSSQAPKLLFHYYDKDFNNEADTPDNFQSRRPNTSFCFLDIRSPGLGDTAMYLCATSRDGLNLESLNTEAFFGQGTRLTVV.

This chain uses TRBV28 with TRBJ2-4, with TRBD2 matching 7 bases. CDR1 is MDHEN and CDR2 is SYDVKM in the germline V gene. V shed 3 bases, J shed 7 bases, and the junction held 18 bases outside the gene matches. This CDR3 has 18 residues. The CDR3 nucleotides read TGTGCCAGCAGTTTGTCACGGGCGGGAGTAGCTTCACTCAACATTCAGTACTTC. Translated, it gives CASSLSRAGVASLNIQYF.

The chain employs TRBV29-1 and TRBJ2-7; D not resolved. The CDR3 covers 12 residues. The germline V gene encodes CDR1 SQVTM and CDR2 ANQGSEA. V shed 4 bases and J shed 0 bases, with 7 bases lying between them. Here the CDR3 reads CSVALNSYEQYF. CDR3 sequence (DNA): TGCAGCGTTGCACTGAACTCCTACGAGCAGTACTTC.

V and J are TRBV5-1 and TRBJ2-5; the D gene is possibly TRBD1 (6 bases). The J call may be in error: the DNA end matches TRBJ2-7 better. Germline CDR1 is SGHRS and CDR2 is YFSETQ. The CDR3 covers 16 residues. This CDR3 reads CASSSPYRDMEYEQYF. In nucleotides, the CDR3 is TGCGCCAGCAGCTCACCCTACAGGGACATGGAGTACGAGCAGTACTTC.

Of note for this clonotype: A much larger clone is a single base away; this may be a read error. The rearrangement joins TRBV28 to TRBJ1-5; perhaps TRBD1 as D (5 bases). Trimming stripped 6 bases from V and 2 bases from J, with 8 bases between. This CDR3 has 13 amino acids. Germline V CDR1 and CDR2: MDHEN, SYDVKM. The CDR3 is CASSRDGNQPQHF. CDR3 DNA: TGTGCCAGCAGCCGGGACGGCAATCAGCCCCAGCATTTT.

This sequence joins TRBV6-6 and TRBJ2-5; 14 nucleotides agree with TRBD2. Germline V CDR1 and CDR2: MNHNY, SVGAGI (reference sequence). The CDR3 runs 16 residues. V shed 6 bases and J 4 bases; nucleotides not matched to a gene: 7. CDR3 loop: CASSPGLAGGAETQYF. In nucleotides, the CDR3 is TGTGCCAGCAGCCCTGGACTAGCGGGGGGAGCAGAGACCCAGTACTTC.

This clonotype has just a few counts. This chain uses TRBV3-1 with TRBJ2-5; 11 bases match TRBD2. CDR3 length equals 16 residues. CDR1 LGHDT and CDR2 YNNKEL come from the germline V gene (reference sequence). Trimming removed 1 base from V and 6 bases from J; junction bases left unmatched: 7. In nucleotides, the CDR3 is TGTGCCAGCAGCCAAGGACTAGCGGGGCTCAAGAAGACCCAGTACTTC. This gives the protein CASSQGLAGLKKTQYF.

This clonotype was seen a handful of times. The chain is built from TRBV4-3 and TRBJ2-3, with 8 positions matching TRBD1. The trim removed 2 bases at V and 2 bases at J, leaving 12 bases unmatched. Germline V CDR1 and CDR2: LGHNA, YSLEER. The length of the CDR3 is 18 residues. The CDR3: CASSQQRSDRGFTDTQYF. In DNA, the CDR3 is TGCGCCAGCAGCCAACAGAGATCAGACAGGGGATTCACAGATACGCAGTATTTT.

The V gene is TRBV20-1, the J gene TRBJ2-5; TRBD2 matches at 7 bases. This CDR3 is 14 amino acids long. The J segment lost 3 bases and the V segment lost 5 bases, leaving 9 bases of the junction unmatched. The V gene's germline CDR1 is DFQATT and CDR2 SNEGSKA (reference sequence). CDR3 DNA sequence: TGCAGTGCTCTACCCGCGAGCGGGGAAGAGACCCAGTACTTC. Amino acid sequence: CSALPASGEETQYF.

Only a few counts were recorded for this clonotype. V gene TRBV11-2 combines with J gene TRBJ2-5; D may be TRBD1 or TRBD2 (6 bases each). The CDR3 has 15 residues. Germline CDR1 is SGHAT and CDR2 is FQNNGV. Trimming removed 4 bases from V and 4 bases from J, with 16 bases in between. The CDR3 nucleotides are TGTGCCAGCAGCTCAAGTAGGGGGGTTAGAGAGACCCAGTACTTC. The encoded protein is CASSSSRGVRETQYF.

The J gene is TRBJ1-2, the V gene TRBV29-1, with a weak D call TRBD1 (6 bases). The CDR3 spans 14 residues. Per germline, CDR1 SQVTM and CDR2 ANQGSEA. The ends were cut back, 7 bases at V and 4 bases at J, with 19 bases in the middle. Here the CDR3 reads CSATAGTSTYGYTF. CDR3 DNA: TGCAGCGCCACGGCGGGGACATCGACCTATGGCTACACCTTC.

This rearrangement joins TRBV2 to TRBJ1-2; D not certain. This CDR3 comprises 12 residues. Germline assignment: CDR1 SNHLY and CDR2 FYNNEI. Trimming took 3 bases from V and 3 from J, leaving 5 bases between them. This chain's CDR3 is CASSEIYYGYTF. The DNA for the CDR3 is TGTGCCAGCAGTGAGATATACTATGGCTACACCTTC.

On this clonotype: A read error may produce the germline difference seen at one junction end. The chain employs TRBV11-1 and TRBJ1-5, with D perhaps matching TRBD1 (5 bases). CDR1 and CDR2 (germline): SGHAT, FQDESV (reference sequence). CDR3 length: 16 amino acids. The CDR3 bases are TGTGCCAGCAGCTTAGCGGGGCCAGGGCTCAATCAGCTCCAGCATTTT. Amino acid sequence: CASSLAGPGLNQLQHF.

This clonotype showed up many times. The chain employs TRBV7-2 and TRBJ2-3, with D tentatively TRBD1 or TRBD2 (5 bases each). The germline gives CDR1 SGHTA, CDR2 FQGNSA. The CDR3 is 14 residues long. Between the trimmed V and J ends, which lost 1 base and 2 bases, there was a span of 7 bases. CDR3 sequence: CASSLGGTTDTQYF. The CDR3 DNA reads TGTGCCAGCAGCTTAGGGGGGACCACAGATACGCAGTATTTT.

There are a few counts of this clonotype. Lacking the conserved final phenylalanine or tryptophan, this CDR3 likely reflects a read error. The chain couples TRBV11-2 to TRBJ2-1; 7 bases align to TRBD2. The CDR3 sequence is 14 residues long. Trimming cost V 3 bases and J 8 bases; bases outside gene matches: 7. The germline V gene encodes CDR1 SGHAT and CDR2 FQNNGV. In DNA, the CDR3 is TGTGCCAGCAGCTTTCGTGAGCGGGAAGATGAGCAGTTCCTC. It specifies CASSFREREDEQFL.

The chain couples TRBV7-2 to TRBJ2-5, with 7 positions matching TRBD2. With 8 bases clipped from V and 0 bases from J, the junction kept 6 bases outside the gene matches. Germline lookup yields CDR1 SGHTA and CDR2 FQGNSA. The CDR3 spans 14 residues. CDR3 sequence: CASGFTSDQETQYF. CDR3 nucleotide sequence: TGTGCCAGCGGATTCACTAGCGACCAAGAGACCCAGTACTTC. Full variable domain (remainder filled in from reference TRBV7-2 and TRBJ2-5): GAGVSQSPSNKVTEKGKDVELRCDPISGHTALYWYRQSLGQGLEFLIYFQGNSAPDKSGLPSDRFSAERTGGSVSTLTIQRTQQEDSAVYLCASGFTSDQETQYFGPGTRLLVL.

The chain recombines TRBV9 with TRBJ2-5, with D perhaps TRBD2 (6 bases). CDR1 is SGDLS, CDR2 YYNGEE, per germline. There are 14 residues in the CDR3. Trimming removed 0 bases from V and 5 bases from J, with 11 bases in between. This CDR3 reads CASSVVPGRETQYF. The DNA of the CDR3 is TGTGCCAGCAGCGTAGTCCCGGGGAGGGAGACCCAGTACTTC.

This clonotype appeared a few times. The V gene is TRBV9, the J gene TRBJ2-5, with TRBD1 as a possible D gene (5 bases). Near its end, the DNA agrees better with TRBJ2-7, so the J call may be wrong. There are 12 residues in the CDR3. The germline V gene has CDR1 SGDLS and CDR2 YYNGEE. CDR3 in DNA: TGTGCCAGCAGCGTGGACAACTACGAGCAGTACTTC. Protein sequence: CASSVDNYEQYF.

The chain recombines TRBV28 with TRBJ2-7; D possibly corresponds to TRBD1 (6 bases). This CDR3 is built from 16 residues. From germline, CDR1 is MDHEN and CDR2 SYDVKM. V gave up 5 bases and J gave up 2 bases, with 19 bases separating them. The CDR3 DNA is TGTGCCAGCAGTGCTTCCGGGACACCAGTAACCTACGAGCAGTACTTC. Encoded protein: CASSASGTPVTYEQYF. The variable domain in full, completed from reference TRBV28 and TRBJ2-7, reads DVKVTQSSRYLVKRTGEKVFLECVQDMDHENMFWYRQDPGLGLRLIYFSYDVKMKEKGDIPEGYSVSREKKERFSLILESASTNQTSMYLCASSASGTPVTYEQYFGPGTRLTVT.

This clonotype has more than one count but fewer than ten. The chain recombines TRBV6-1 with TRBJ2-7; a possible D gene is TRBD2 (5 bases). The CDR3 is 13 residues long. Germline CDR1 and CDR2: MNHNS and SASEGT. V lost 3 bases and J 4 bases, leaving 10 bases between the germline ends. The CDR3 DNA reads TGTGCCAGCAGTGATCCGCGGGCGTACGAGCAGTACTTC. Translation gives CASSDPRAYEQYF.

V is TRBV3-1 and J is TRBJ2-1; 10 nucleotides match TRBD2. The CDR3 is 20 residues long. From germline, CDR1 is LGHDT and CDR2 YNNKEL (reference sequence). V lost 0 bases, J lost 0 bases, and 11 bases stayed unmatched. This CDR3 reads CASSQDIDPSGSSSYNEQFF. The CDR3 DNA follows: TGTGCCAGCAGCCAAGATATTGACCCTAGCGGGAGTAGCTCCTACAATGAGCAGTTCTTC.

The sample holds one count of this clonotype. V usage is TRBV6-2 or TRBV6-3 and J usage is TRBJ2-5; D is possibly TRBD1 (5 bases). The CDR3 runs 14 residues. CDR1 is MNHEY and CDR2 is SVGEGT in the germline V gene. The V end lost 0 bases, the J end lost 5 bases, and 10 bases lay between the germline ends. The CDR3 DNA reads TGTGCCAGCAGTTACTCGCAGACAGTCGAGACCCAGTACTTC. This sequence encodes CASSYSQTVETQYF.

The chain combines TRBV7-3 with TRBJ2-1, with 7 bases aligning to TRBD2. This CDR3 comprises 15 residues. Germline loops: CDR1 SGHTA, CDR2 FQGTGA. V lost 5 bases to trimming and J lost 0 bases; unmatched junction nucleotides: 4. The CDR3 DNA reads TGTGCCAGCAGCACAAGCGGGGACTCCTACAATGAGCAGTTCTTC. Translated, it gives CASSTSGDSYNEQFF. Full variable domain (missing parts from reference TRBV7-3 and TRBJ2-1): GAGVSQTPSNKVTEKGKYVELRCDPISGHTALYWYRQSLGQGPEFLIYFQGTGAADDSGLPNDRFFAVRPEGSVSTLKIQRTERGDSAVYLCASSTSGDSYNEQFFGPGTRLTVL.

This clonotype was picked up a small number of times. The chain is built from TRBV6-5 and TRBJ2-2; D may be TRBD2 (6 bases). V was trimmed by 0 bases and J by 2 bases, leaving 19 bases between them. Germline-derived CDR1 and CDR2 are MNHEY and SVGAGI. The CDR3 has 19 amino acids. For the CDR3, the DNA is TGTGCCAGCAGTTACTCGGTTAAATTTGGGGGACTCAACACCGGGGAGCTGTTTTTT. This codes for CASSYSVKFGGLNTGELFF.

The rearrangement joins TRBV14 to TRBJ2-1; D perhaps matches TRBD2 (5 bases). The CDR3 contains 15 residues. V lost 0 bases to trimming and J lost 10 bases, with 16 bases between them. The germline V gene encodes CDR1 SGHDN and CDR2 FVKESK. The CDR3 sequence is CASSQDRRFGWEQFF. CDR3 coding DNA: TGTGCCAGCAGCCAAGATCGGAGGTTCGGTTGGGAGCAGTTCTTC.